The 8 T cell receptor beta chains listed next were all sequenced from one sample in a study of blood T cell repertoires in COVID-19. The table came from immunoSEQ multiplex PCR; TCRdb's copy has only in-frame clones and leaves some out. The sample has hundreds of thousands of clones, under 95% seen once. Sequencing was done on a sample of peripheral blood. Source of these receptors: a young woman who had recovered from COVID-19.

The chain is built from TRBV18 and TRBJ1-2, with 7 bases that match TRBD1. The length of the CDR3 is 17 residues. CDR1 and CDR2 (germline): KGHSH, LQKENI. The V and J ends lost 4 bases and 5 bases, in that order; junction bases with no gene match: 16. CDR3 nucleotide sequence: TGTGCCAGCTCACGTCCCCCAACAGGGGTCAGCGGTTATGGCTACACCTTC. It specifies CASSRPPTGVSGYGYTF.

This chain links TRBV5-6 with TRBJ2-5, with TRBD1 as a possible D gene (6 bases). This CDR3 has 15 residues. V shed 3 bases and J shed 1 base, with 13 bases lying between them. CDR1 SGHDT and CDR2 YYEEEE come from the germline V gene. The DNA of the CDR3 is TGTGCCAGCAGCTCCATTGACAGGTCCCAAGAGACCCAGTACTTC. Its translation: CASSSIDRSQETQYF. Drawing the rest from reference TRBV5-6 and TRBJ2-5, the complete variable domain is DAGVTQSPTHLIKTRGQQVTLRCSPKSGHDTVSWYQQALGQGPQFIFQYYEEEERQRGNFPDRFSGHQFPNYSSELNVNALLLGDSALYLCASSSIDRSQETQYFGPGTRLLVL.

This CDR3 is CASTPGLGQNIQYF. The CDR3 nucleotides are TGTGCCAGCACTCCGGGACTGGGACAAAACATTCAGTACTTC. The V and J genes are TRBV7-2 and TRBJ2-4; a weak D match, TRBD2 (6 bases). The CDR3 totals 14 residues. Germline V gives CDR1 SGHTA, CDR2 FQGNSA. Trimming took off 7 bases at V and 5 bases at J, with 15 bases between the two ends.

The chain joins TRBV3-1 (or the pseudogene TRBV3-2) to TRBJ2-7, with 9 bases matching TRBD2. CDR3 length: 17 amino acids. Germline assignment: CDR1 LGHDT and CDR2 YNNKEL (reference sequence). The V segment lost 0 bases and the J segment 0 bases; nucleotides outside the gene matches: 6. CDR3 nucleotide sequence: TGTGCCAGCAGCCAAGATAGGGCTAGCGGGACCTCCTACGAGCAGTACGTC. It is translated as CASSQDRASGTSYEQYV.

The chain combines TRBV6-6 with TRBJ1-1; possible D gene TRBD1, 5 bases. The CDR3 loop spans 14 amino acids. V was trimmed by 4 bases and J by 4 bases, leaving 13 bases between them. Looked up from germline, CDR1 is MNHNY and CDR2 is SVGAGI (reference sequence). The CDR3 bases are TGTGCCAGCAGTTTGGCCGGGGGTGGCACTGAAGCTTTCTTT. Translating gives CASSLAGGGTEAFF.

V and J are TRBV7-2 and TRBJ2-5; weak D call: TRBD2 (6 bases). The V end lost 5 bases, the J end lost 4 bases, and 11 bases lay between the germline ends. Germline V gene lookup returns CDR1 SGHTA and CDR2 FQGNSA. The CDR3 is made up of 13 amino acids. The CDR3, as DNA: TGTGCCAGCAGCCTACGGGACTTAGAGACCCAGTACTTC. The encoded protein is CASSLRDLETQYF.

Points on this clone: The same CDR3 also results from other DNA sequences found in this sample. V is TRBV4-3 and J is TRBJ2-2; 9 nucleotides align to TRBD1. Germline CDR1 and CDR2: LGHNA and YSLEER. Trimming removed 3 bases from V and 6 bases from J; junction bases left unmatched: 2. This CDR3 has 14 amino acids. The CDR3 DNA sequence: TGCGCCAGCAGCCAGGGACAGGGCGCCGGGGAGCTGTTTTTT. This codes for CASSQGQGAGELFF.

This sequence joins TRBV5-6 and TRBJ2-1, with 7 bases that match TRBD1. Germline V CDR1 and CDR2: SGHDT, YYEEEE. The length of the CDR3 is 16 residues. The junction had 7 bases not matched to a gene; V was cut back by 2 bases and J by 2 bases. The CDR3 region is CASSLDRDSAYNEQFF. DNA of the CDR3: TGTGCCAGCAGCTTAGACCGGGACAGTGCCTACAATGAGCAGTTCTTC.